This note documents a single TCR beta chain sequence. The target antigen is unknown. Germline CDR1 and CDR2: SGHNT and YENEEA. V dropped 4 bases and J dropped 4; count of bases not matched to a gene: 4. The length of the CDR3 is 14 residues. This sample stems from a study of T cell responses to AZD1222 COVID-19 vaccine. Study-wide results and caveats: Repertoires in all cases were sampled only once the peak T cell response had passed.

The data were produced by immunoSEQ multiplex PCR, yet TCRdb's version contains in-frame clones alone and is incomplete. The sample lists tens of thousands of clones, about 92% seen once, with under 5% in the top ten. The chain employs TRBV11-3 and TRBJ2-3; 8 bases map to TRBD2. The TCR sequence derives from an adult in good health. This specimen consisted of peripheral blood, obtained on day 0 of AZD1222 vaccination. This CDR3 is CASSSVGGADTQYF. CDR3 DNA: TGTGCCAGCAGCTCCGTCGGGGGGGCAGATACGCAGTATTTT.